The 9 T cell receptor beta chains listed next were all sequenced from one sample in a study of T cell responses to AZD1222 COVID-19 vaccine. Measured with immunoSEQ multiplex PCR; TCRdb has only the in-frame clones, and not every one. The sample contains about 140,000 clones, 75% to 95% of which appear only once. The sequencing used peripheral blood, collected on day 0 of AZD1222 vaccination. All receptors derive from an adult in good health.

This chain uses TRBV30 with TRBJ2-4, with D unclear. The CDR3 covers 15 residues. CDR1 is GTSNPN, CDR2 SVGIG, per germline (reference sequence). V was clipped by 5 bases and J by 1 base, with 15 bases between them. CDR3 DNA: TGTGCCTGGGAACCTCCAGGACGGGCCAAAAACATTCAGTACTTC. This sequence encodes CAWEPPGRAKNIQYF.

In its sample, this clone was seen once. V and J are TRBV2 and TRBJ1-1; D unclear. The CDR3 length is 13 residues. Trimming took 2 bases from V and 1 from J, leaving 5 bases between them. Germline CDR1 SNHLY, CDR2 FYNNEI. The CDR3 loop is CASSEQQNTEAFF. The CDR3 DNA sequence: TGTGCCAGCAGTGAACAGCAGAACACTGAAGCTTTCTTT.

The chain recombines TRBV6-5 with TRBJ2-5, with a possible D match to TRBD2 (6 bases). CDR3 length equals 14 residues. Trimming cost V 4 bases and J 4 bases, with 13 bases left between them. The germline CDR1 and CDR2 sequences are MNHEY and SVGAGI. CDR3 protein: CASSSPQEGETQYF. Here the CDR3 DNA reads TGTGCCAGCAGTTCTCCCCAGGAGGGAGAGACCCAGTACTTC.

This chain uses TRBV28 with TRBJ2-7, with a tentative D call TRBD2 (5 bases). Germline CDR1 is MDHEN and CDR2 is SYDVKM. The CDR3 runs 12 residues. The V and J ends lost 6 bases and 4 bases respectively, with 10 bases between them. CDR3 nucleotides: TGTGCCAGCAGCGACTATCCATACGAGCAGTACTTC. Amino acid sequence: CASSDYPYEQYF.

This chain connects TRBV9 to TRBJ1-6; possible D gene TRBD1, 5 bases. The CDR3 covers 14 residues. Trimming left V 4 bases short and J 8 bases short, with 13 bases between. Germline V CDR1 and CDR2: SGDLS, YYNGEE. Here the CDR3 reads CASSFRDGDSPLHF. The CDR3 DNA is TGTGCCAGCAGCTTCCGGGACGGGGATTCACCCCTCCACTTT.

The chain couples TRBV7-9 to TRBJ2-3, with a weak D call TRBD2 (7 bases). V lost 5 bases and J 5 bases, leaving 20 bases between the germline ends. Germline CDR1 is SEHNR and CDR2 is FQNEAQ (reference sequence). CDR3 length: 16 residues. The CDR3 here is CASSPKIGGPQDTQYF. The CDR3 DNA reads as TGTGCCAGCAGCCCCAAAATCGGGGGGCCTCAAGATACGCAGTATTTT.

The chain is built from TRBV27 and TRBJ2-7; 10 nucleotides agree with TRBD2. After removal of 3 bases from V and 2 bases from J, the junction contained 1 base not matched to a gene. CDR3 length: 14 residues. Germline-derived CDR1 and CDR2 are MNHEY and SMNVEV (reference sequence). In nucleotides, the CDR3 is TGTGCCAGCAGTTTTGGACTAGCGGCCTACGAGCAGTACTTC. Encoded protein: CASSFGLAAYEQYF.

The CDR3 bases are TGTGCCAGCAGGATGGACAGAAGCAATCAGCCCCAGCATTTT. Protein sequence: CASRMDRSNQPQHF. The chain has TRBV2 and TRBJ1-5; a possible D gene is TRBD1 (6 bases). The germline V gene encodes CDR1 SNHLY and CDR2 FYNNEI. The CDR3 is made up of 14 amino acids. V shed 6 bases and J shed 1 base, with 10 bases lying between them.

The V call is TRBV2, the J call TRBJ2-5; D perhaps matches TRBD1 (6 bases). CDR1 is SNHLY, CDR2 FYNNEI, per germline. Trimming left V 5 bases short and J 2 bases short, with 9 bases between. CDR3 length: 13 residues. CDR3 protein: CASSYTGQETQYF. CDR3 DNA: TGTGCCAGCAGTTATACAGGGCAAGAGACCCAGTACTTC.